Listed here are 4 T cell receptor beta chains from one sample, sequenced in a study of blood T cell repertoires in COVID-19. TCRdb's table, derived via immunoSEQ multiplex PCR, lists solely in-frame clones and lacks some. This sample has 40,000 or so clones, with about 90% found just once. Material for sequencing was peripheral blood. All receptors come from a man between 50 and 59 years old with active COVID-19.

The chain combines TRBV9 with TRBJ1-6; TRBD1 is a possible D gene (5 bases). The germline gives CDR1 SGDLS, CDR2 YYNGEE. CDR3 length: 15 amino acids. Trimming pared 4 bases from V and 7 bases from J, leaving 15 bases between. In DNA, the CDR3 is TGTGCCAGCAGCCCGGGACTTCCGAGGAATTCACCCCTCCACTTT. Residues: CASSPGLPRNSPLHF. Supplemented by reference TRBV9 and TRBJ1-6, the full variable domain reads DSGVTQTPKHLITATGQRVTLRCSPRSGDLSVYWYQQSLDQGLQFLIQYYNGEERAKGNILERFSAQQFPDLHSELNLSSLELGDSALYFCASSPGLPRNSPLHFGNGTRLTVT.

The chain employs TRBV29-1 and TRBJ1-2, with 11 nucleotides matching TRBD1. Germline assignment: CDR1 SQVTM and CDR2 ANQGSEA. Trimming cost V 4 bases and J 7 bases; bases outside gene matches: 11. This CDR3 spans 15 amino acids. This CDR3 is CSVAPQDRGLAGYTF. Written as DNA, the CDR3 is TGCAGCGTTGCCCCCCAGGACAGGGGGCTGGCTGGCTACACCTTC.

This clone has just one count. The rearrangement uses TRBV5-1 and TRBJ2-2; 7 bases fit TRBD1. Germline values: CDR1 SGHRS, CDR2 YFSETQ. The CDR3 length is 15 residues. V lost 3 bases and J lost 4; bases outside the gene matches: 6. This CDR3 is CASSSGTALTGELFF. DNA for the CDR3: TGCGCCAGCAGCTCCGGGACAGCGCTCACCGGGGAGCTGTTTTTT. The complete variable domain, with remaining parts taken from reference TRBV5-1 and TRBJ2-2, reads KAGVTQTPRYLIKTRGQQVTLSCSPISGHRSVSWYQQTPGQGLQFLFEYFSETQRNKGNFPGRFSGRQFSNSRSEMNVSTLELGDSALYLCASSSGTALTGELFFGEGSRLTVL.

The chain couples TRBV9 to TRBJ2-1; D ambiguous. The CDR3 sequence is 15 residues long. Trimming stripped 0 bases from V and 2 bases from J, with 9 bases between. Germline values: CDR1 SGDLS, CDR2 YYNGEE. CDR3 amino acids: CASSVVESAYNEQFF. The CDR3 DNA is TGTGCCAGCAGCGTAGTGGAGTCCGCCTACAATGAGCAGTTCTTC. Supplemented by reference TRBV9 and TRBJ2-1, the full variable domain reads DSGVTQTPKHLITATGQRVTLRCSPRSGDLSVYWYQQSLDQGLQFLIQYYNGEERAKGNILERFSAQQFPDLHSELNLSSLELGDSALYFCASSVVESAYNEQFFGPGTRLTVL.